The clone carrying this TCR beta chain was seen only a few times. This CDR3 comprises 16 residues. V was cut by 0 bases and J by 0 bases, with 10 bases left in between. The data were obtained in a study of cytomegalovirus exposure and HLA in healthy donors. For the study at large: Earlier work reported 100 million or so unique TCR beta sequences from roughly 180 million T cells. Unique TCRs numbering roughly 80 million, obtained from HLA-typed donors, made up an early data release.

60 Vbeta and 13 Jbeta primers were used in PCR. Produced via immunoSEQ multiplex PCR; TCRdb's table is partial and in-frame only. The table has some 120,000 clones, around 80% seen once. This receptor was taken from a man aged 45-60 years in good health and CMV-seronegative. The specimen sequenced was PBMCs. The V call is TRBV5-3, the J call TRBJ2-1; perhaps TRBD2 as D (6 bases). TRBV5-3 is sorted into the ORF group, with uncertain function. The CDR3 here is CARSLARGSSYNEQFF. CDR3 DNA sequence: TGTGCCAGAAGCTTGGCACGGGGGAGCTCCTACAATGAGCAGTTCTTC.